This T cell receptor beta chain was sequenced for a study of T cell responses to AZD1222 COVID-19 vaccine. Study-level background: Timing groups of about 4 and about 12 weeks for second doses were pooled. Study-level results: Donor demographics were predominantly white British with a female majority; clonal diversity may be underestimated.

On this clone: As yet, its antigen is unknown.

TCRdb's copy holds only in-frame clones and misses some; the assay was immunoSEQ multiplex PCR. The table records about 120,000 clones, roughly nine tenths of them present only once. V shed 0 bases and J shed 2 bases, with 11 bases lying between them. This CDR3 spans 15 amino acids. In germline, CDR1 is ENHRY, CDR2 SYGVKD. This rearrangement joins TRBV10-3 to TRBJ2-7; D may be TRBD2 (5 bases). Specimen: peripheral blood, collected on day 0 of AZD1222 vaccination. This receptor was obtained from an adult in good health. Here the CDR3 DNA reads TGTGCCATCAGTGAGTCGTCCCGGGATGCCTACGAGCAGTACTTC. Protein: CAISESSRDAYEQYF.